This T cell receptor beta chain was identified in a study of shared clonotypes between healthy human individuals. Study background: Three men and a couple of women, aged 18 to 49, were donors. Researchers assigned three CD4 naive, three CD4 memory, two CD8 naive and one CD8 memory plate to each donor. Findings and caveats of the study: The low donor count limited represented genetic and exposure-history diversity.

Once extracted for a subset, genomic DNA was divided evenly among several immunoSEQ plates. TCRdb keeps only in-frame clones here, not all; method: immunoSEQ multiplex PCR. The top ten clones hold about 1.8% of a sample with 600,000 to 750,000 clones, 72% of them seen once. Details on this clone: Its cognate antigen is unknown.

This CDR3 is built from 18 residues. The V gene end was trimmed by 2 bases and the J gene end by 0 bases; junction bases not matched to a gene: 13. CDR1 and CDR2 (germline): ENHRY, SYGVKD. The sample consisted of memory CD4+ T cells sorted from blood. The subset: CD45RA-negative fraction. V is TRBV10-3 and J is TRBJ2-7; TRBD2 agrees at 7 bases. This receptor was obtained from a woman younger than 45 in good health. The CDR3 coding sequence is TGTGCCATCAGTGAGCGGGGAGGGAGTAGCGGAGCCTCCTACGAGCAGTACTTC. This gives the protein CAISERGGSSGASYEQYF.